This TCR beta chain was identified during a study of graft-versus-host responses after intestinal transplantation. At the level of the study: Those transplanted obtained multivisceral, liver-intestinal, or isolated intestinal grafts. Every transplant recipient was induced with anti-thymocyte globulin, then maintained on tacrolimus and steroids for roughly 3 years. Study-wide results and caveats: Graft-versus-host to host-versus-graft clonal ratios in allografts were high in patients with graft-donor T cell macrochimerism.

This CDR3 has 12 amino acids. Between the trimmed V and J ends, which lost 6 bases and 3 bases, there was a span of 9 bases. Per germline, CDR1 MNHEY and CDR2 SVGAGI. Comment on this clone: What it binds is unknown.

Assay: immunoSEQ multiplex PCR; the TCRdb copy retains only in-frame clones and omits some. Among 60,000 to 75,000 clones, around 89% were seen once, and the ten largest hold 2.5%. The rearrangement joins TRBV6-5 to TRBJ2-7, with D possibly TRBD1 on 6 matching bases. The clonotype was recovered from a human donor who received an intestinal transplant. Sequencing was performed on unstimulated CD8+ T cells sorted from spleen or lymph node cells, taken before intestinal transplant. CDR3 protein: CASSQGHYEQYF. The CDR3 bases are TGTGCCAGCAGCCAGGGACACTACGAGCAGTACTTC.